The 20 T cell receptor beta chains presented below share a single source sample, sequenced in a study of Graves' ophthalmopathy and Graves' hyperthyroidism. RNA transcripts were the source from which TCR beta CDR3 regions were amplified. After a first-round RT-PCR with HTBI primers, a second-round multiplex PCR was run. TCRdb itself ran the multiplex PCR reads through MiXCR, one entry per CDR3 protein. Seen here are hundreds of thousands of distinct CDR3 sequences, approximately 39% observed once, and the top ten hold roughly 3.5%. The sample comprised peripheral blood. These receptors all come from an adult man with Graves' ophthalmopathy.

This clonotype was picked up many times. The CDR3 here is CASSQAEQTNYGYTF. The DNA for the CDR3 is TGCGCCAGCAGCCAAGCGGAACAGACAAACTATGGCTACACCTTC. The chain recombines TRBV4-1 with TRBJ1-2; D is ambiguous. Trimming stripped 1 base from V and 2 bases from J, with 11 bases between. The CDR3 length is 15 residues. Germline-derived CDR1 and CDR2 are MGHRA and YSYEKL.

This clonotype showed up many times. The CDR3 protein is CASSELGVDSGELFF. CDR3 bases: TGTGCCAGCAGTGAATTAGGGGTTGACTCCGGGGAGCTGTTTTTT. The chain employs TRBV25-1 and TRBJ2-2; a weak D match, TRBD1 (5 bases). CDR3 length: 15 residues. The V gene's germline CDR1 is MGHDK and CDR2 SYGVNS. V dropped 1 base and J dropped 6 bases, with 12 bases sitting between them. Complete variable domain (other parts from reference TRBV25-1 and TRBJ2-2): EADIYQTPRYLVIGTGKKITLECSQTMGHDKMYWYQQDPGMELHLIHYSYGVNSTEKGDLSSESTVSRIRTEHFPLTLESARPSHTSQYLCASSELGVDSGELFFGEGSRLTVL.

This clonotype was counted between two and nine times. The chain recombines TRBV4-1 with TRBJ2-5, with D possibly matching TRBD2 (6 bases). Trimming pared 3 bases from V and 5 bases from J, leaving 10 bases between. The CDR3 sequence is 13 residues long. From germline, CDR1 is MGHRA and CDR2 YSYEKL. CDR3 protein: CASSQTSGETQYF. CDR3 in DNA: TGCGCCAGCAGCCAGACTAGTGGGGAGACCCAGTACTTC.

The genes are TRBV9 and TRBJ2-2; D is unclear. Germline loops: CDR1 SGDLS, CDR2 YYNGEE. Trimming took 6 bases from V and 1 from J, leaving 7 bases between them. The length of the CDR3 is 13 residues. DNA for the CDR3: TGTGCCAGCAAACCCGGGAACACCGGGGAGCTGTTTTTT. As protein: CASKPGNTGELFF.

This clonotype turned up a few times. This may be a read error, as it is one base from a much larger clone. This chain uses TRBV29-1 with TRBJ1-2; D gene unclear. Trimming took 7 bases from V and 2 from J, leaving 8 bases between them. CDR1 and CDR2 from the germline V gene are SQVTM and ANQGSEA. This CDR3 has 11 amino acids. DNA for the CDR3: TGCAGCGCCCAGATAAACTATGGCTACACCTTC. It is translated as CSAQINYGYTF.

The chain is built from TRBV29-1 and TRBJ1-4; D uncertain. Trimming took 0 bases from V and 3 from J, leaving 11 bases between them. Per germline, CDR1 SQVTM and CDR2 ANQGSEA. This CDR3 is built from 15 residues. The CDR3 region is CSVEDRALSNEKLFF. In DNA form, the CDR3 reads TGCAGCGTTGAAGATCGGGCGCTTTCTAATGAAAAACTGTTTTTT.

The chain couples TRBV29-1 to TRBJ2-3; 10 positions agree with TRBD1. V was pared by 6 bases and J by 2 bases, with 5 bases of the junction left unmatched. CDR3 length equals 14 residues. Germline V CDR1 and CDR2: SQVTM, ANQGSEA. This CDR3 reads CSVDRGENTDTQYF. The CDR3 DNA reads TGCAGCGTGGACAGGGGGGAGAACACAGATACGCAGTATTTT.

As to this clonotype: The germline gene is not matched at one end of the junction; a read error may be the cause. The J gene is TRBJ1-1, the V gene TRBV4-2; D not certain. Germline V gene sequence: CDR1 LGHNA, CDR2 YNFKEQ. CDR3 length: 15 amino acids. The CDR3 bases are TGTGCCAGCGGCCAAGATCCGAGCATGAACACTGAAGCTTTCTTT. Protein sequence: CASGQDPSMNTEAFF.

Regarding this clonotype: A read error is possible here, since a much larger clone lies one base away. The chain recombines TRBV9 with TRBJ1-1; D is unresolved. Germline V lookup: CDR1 SGDLS, CDR2 YYNGEE. V lost 4 bases and J 3 bases, leaving 19 bases between the germline ends. CDR3 length equals 16 residues. Here the CDR3 DNA reads TGTGCCAGCAGCCTCAGTGGGCTCACCCTAGACACTGAAGCTTTCTTT. Protein sequence: CASSLSGLTLDTEAFF.

In this sample, this clonotype turned up many times. In nucleotides, the CDR3 is TGTGCCAGCAGCTTAATTGGGGGTACTGGCTACACCTTC. It is translated as CASSLIGGTGYTF. The V call is TRBV7-8, the J call TRBJ1-2; D is possibly TRBD1 (5 bases). The germline V and J ends were trimmed by 2 bases and 7 bases, with 11 bases remaining between them. The length of the CDR3 is 13 residues. The germline gives CDR1 SGHVS, CDR2 FQNEAQ.

The chain carries TRBV5-1 and TRBJ1-2, with 8 bases matching TRBD1. This CDR3 region has 15 residues. Germline values: CDR1 SGHRS, CDR2 YFSETQ. The V segment lost 3 bases and the J segment 7 bases; nucleotides outside the gene matches: 11. The CDR3 DNA reads as TGCGCCAGCAGCTCCGGGACAGGAGTCAGCTGTGGCTACACCTTC. It specifies CASSSGTGVSCGYTF.

J is TRBJ1-2 and V is TRBV7-9; 9 nucleotides line up with TRBD1. Per germline, CDR1 SEHNR and CDR2 FQNEAQ (reference sequence). The CDR3 totals 14 residues. With 5 bases clipped from V and 8 bases from J, the junction kept 9 bases outside the gene matches. The CDR3 DNA reads as TGTGCCAGCAGCACGGGACAGGGCGGTGGAGGCTACACCTTC. It is translated as CASSTGQGGGGYTF.

The V call is TRBV4-2, the J call TRBJ1-6, with TRBD1 matching 8 bases. CDR1 and CDR2 from the germline V gene are LGHNA and YNFKEQ. The CDR3 runs to 16 residues. V dropped 1 base and J dropped 10; count of bases not matched to a gene: 9. The CDR3 is CASSQGQGIIGSPLHF. DNA for the CDR3: TGTGCCAGCAGCCAAGGACAGGGGATAATAGGATCACCCCTCCACTTT.

This chain links TRBV5-1 with TRBJ2-5; 8 bases are a match to TRBD2. This CDR3 has 17 residues. Losses at the gene ends were 0 bases for V and 0 bases for J; bases not matched to a gene: 7. CDR1 and CDR2 (germline): SGHRS, YFSETQ. For the CDR3, the DNA is TGCGCCAGCAGCTTGGGACTAGCGATAGGGCACCAAGAGACCCAGTACTTC. This sequence encodes CASSLGLAIGHQETQYF.

This clonotype turned up a few times. The rearrangement links TRBV6-6 to TRBJ1-1; tentative D call: TRBD1 (6 bases). The CDR3 length is 13 residues. Germline V CDR1 and CDR2: MNHNY, SVGAGI (reference sequence). Trimming shortened V by 11 bases and J by 6 bases, and 19 bases separated the two germline ends. Here the CDR3 reads CAGGQPNDSEAFF. CDR3 DNA sequence: TGTGCCGGGGGACAACCCAACGACTCTGAAGCTTTCTTT.

The chain combines TRBV29-1 with TRBJ2-5; TRBD1 or TRBD2 may be the D gene (5 bases each). This CDR3 comprises 13 residues. V gave up 3 bases and J gave up 3 bases, with 11 bases separating them. The germline CDR1 and CDR2 sequences are SQVTM and ANQGSEA. CDR3 sequence (DNA): TGCAGCGTTGAGGTGGGGGAAGAAGAGACCCAGTACTTC. Translation gives CSVEVGEEETQYF.

This clonotype was found a few times. The V and J genes are TRBV7-2 and TRBJ1-1; 9 bases agree with TRBD1. CDR1 is SGHTA, CDR2 FQGNSA, per germline. The J segment lost 5 bases and the V segment lost 4 bases, leaving 8 bases of the junction unmatched. The CDR3 consists of 15 residues. This chain's CDR3 is CASSSAQGAWTEAFF. The CDR3 region has the DNA TGTGCCAGCAGCTCCGCACAGGGGGCCTGGACTGAAGCTTTCTTT.

The table lists this clonotype with a count of one. The conserved closing phenylalanine or tryptophan is absent in this CDR3, likely reflecting a read error. The DNA is left out, because the CDR3 cannot be placed on it with certainty; the CDR3 is given as TCRdb lists it. V and J are TRBV10-3 and TRBJ1-6; the DNA was not compared with TRBD1, the D call given in the table. The CDR3 is 11 residues long, counting both termini. Looked up from germline, CDR1 is ENHRY and CDR2 is SYGVKD. The CDR3 loop reads CAISSTGGPNY.

This clonotype was counted a few times. The chain combines TRBV19 with TRBJ2-5; D may be TRBD1 or TRBD2 (6 bases each). Trimming shortened V by 7 bases and J by 9 bases, and 30 bases separated the two germline ends. Looked up from germline, CDR1 is LNHDA and CDR2 is SQIVND (reference sequence). The CDR3 has 17 residues. The CDR3 DNA is TGTGCCAGTAATAACGGAAGAGGGGGGCCCCCGACCGGGGCCCAGTACTTC. Its protein is CASNNGRGGPPTGAQYF.

CDR3 sequence (DNA): TGTGCCAGCAGTTCAAGGGGGAATGGCTACACCTTC. Protein sequence: CASSSRGNGYTF. This chain uses TRBV6-5 with TRBJ1-2; tentative D call: TRBD1 (6 bases). CDR3 length: 12 residues. V lost 4 bases, J lost 6 bases, and 9 bases lay in between. Germline CDR1 MNHEY, CDR2 SVGAGI.